This T cell receptor beta chain was sequenced during a study of CXCR3-negative and CXCR3-positive naive CD8 T cells. Study-wide findings and caveats: The study found CXCR3 expression partially decreased after cryopreservation and ran most assays on fresh PBMCs. Comparison of naive subsets found surface CD5 to be comparable, and TCR strength was inferred on the basis of TRB CDR3 properties. The study found more hydrophobic TRB CDR3s in CXCR3-positive naive cells than in CXCR3-negative naive cells.

5' RACE that incorporated UMI labels was used to prepare the TRB cDNA libraries. TCRdb reprocessed the 5' RACE reads and reports one entry per CDR3 protein, with no DNA. The repertoire table contains about 110,000 distinct CDR3 sequences. About this clonotype itself: Its antigen is as yet unknown.

A CD45RO-CCR7+CD27+CD95- profile was what naive CD8+ T cells displayed. The CDR3 contains 14 residues. Germline V gives CDR1 GTSNPN, CDR2 SVGIG (reference sequence). Sequenced sample: naive CXCR3+ CD8+ T cells from blood. As for subset: CD45RO-CCR7+CD27+CD95- naive CD8+ T cells expressing CXCR3 (TNR3+). This sequence originates from a human donor in good health. Some clones in this sample may be carry-over from other donors' samples. V usage is TRBV30 and J usage is TRBJ1-1; TCRdb returns TRBD1, unconfirmable since there is no DNA. CDR3 region: CAWSWDILNTEAFF. Combining the CDR3 with reference TRBV30 and TRBJ1-1 gives the whole variable domain SQTIHQWPATLVQPVGSPLSLECTVEGTSNPNLYWYRQAAGRGLQLLFYSVGIGQISSEVPQNLSASRPQDRQFILSSKKLLLSDSGFYLCAWSWDILNTEAFFGQGTRLTVV.